The present TCR beta chain was sequenced within a study of cytomegalovirus exposure and HLA in healthy donors. General study results and limits: An ancestry cluster, one associated with Asian ancestry, reportedly showed fewer N-insertions than the roughly 670-donor mean in a later analysis.

Per germline, CDR1 SGHRS and CDR2 YFSETQ. CDR3 length equals 14 residues. Losses at the gene ends were 4 bases for V and 7 bases for J; bases not matched to a gene: 7. This clone showed up just once. Its specificity is not known. The PCR used 60 Vbeta and 13 Jbeta primers. The data were produced by immunoSEQ multiplex PCR, yet TCRdb's version contains in-frame clones alone and is incomplete. The sample contains over 150,000 clones, roughly 83% of which appear only once. The TCR comes from a man aged 30-40 years in good health and CMV-seropositive. The gene calls are TRBV5-1 and TRBJ1-3, with 8 bases aligning to TRBD1. The sequenced sample consisted of PBMCs. For the CDR3, the DNA is TGCGCCAGCAGCCCCGGGACAGGTCGTAACACCATATATTTT. This sequence encodes CASSPGTGRNTIYF.